The 29 T cell receptor beta chains below all came from one sample that was sequenced in a study of blood T cell repertoires in COVID-19. TCRdb keeps only in-frame clones here, not all; method: immunoSEQ multiplex PCR. The sample lists 140,000 to 150,000 clones, 88% occurring once. The sample consisted of peripheral blood. These receptors came from a human donor in a cohort sampled during active COVID-19.

The chain links TRBV27 to TRBJ2-3, with TRBD2 identical over 9 bases. The germline CDR1 and CDR2 sequences are MNHEY and SMNVEV (reference sequence). V lost 3 bases to trimming and J lost 8 bases; unmatched junction nucleotides: 12. The CDR3 runs to 16 residues. The CDR3 reads CASSFMAGGPQGTQYF. For the CDR3, the DNA is TGTGCCAGCAGTTTTATGGCGGGAGGGCCTCAAGGTACGCAGTATTTT.

The chain has TRBV6-6 and TRBJ2-1; 8 bases line up with TRBD1. Trimming took 11 bases from V and 5 from J; bases not matched to a gene: 8. The CDR3 consists of 13 residues. Germline V gene sequence: CDR1 MNHNY, CDR2 SVGAGI (reference sequence). The CDR3, as DNA: TGTGCCTCGGGCAGGGGGCCCGACAATGAGCAGTTCTTC. Encoded protein: CASGRGPDNEQFF.

This clone was observed once. J is TRBJ2-1 and V is TRBV19; a possible D gene is TRBD1 (6 bases). Deletions cut 8 bases from V and 4 bases from J, with 15 bases between. Germline CDR1 LNHDA, CDR2 SQIVND (reference sequence). The CDR3 length is 14 residues. CDR3 protein: CASRSGVGYNEQFF. In DNA, the CDR3 is TGTGCCAGTCGGTCAGGGGTGGGTTACAATGAGCAGTTCTTC.

This chain joins TRBV9 and TRBJ1-3; tentative D call: TRBD1 (5 bases). This CDR3 is 15 amino acids long. CDR1 SGDLS and CDR2 YYNGEE come from the germline V gene. Deletions cut 0 bases from V and 4 bases from J, with 11 bases between. CDR3 sequence (DNA): TGTGCCAGCAGCGTAGGGCCAGGGCTGGGAAACACCATATATTTT. It codes for CASSVGPGLGNTIYF.

This chain links TRBV11-1 with TRBJ2-3; D is possibly TRBD1 (6 bases). Per the germline V gene, CDR1 is SGHAT and CDR2 is FQDESV (reference sequence). CDR3 size: 14 residues. Trimming removed 0 bases at V and 6 bases at J, with 10 bases between. Here the CDR3 DNA reads TGTGCCAGCAGCTTAGCCTGGGACAAGGATACGCAGTATTTT. Translated: CASSLAWDKDTQYF. Drawing the rest from reference TRBV11-1 and TRBJ2-3, the complete variable domain is EAEVAQSPRYKITEKSQAVAFWCDPISGHATLYWYRQILGQGPELLVQFQDESVVDDSQLPKDRFSAERLKGVDSTLKIQPAELGDSAMYLCASSLAWDKDTQYFGPGTRLTVL.

This clone was recorded a few times. V and J are TRBV6-2 or TRBV6-3 and TRBJ2-1, with 11 bases matching TRBD2. Germline V gene data show CDR1 as MNHEY and CDR2 as SVGEGT. J lost 8 bases, V lost 6 bases, and 9 bases had no gene match. This CDR3 contains 15 residues. CDR3 sequence: CASSPRLAGRDEQFF. CDR3 coding DNA: TGTGCCAGCAGCCCACGACTAGCGGGACGCGATGAGCAGTTCTTC.

This sequence joins TRBV4-3 and TRBJ2-3; 10 bases match TRBD2. The ends lost 1 base at V and 0 bases at J; junction bases unmatched: 10. Germline V gene sequence: CDR1 LGHNA, CDR2 YSLEER. The CDR3 loop spans 19 amino acids. Here the CDR3 DNA reads TGCGCCAGCAGCCAAGGCTCAGCGGGGGGGAATCCTAGCACAGATACGCAGTATTTT. It is translated as CASSQGSAGGNPSTDTQYF.

The chain is built from TRBV18 and TRBJ2-5, with 7 bases identical to TRBD2. This CDR3 spans 16 amino acids. Germline CDR1 and CDR2: KGHSH and LQKENI. V lost 4 bases, J lost 4 bases, and 12 bases stayed unmatched. CDR3: CASSLQPEGRAETQYF. The CDR3 region has the DNA TGTGCCAGCTCACTACAACCGGAAGGGAGGGCAGAGACCCAGTACTTC. The whole variable domain, remainder taken from reference TRBV18 and TRBJ2-5, is NAGVMQNPRHLVRRRGQEARLRCSPMKGHSHVYWYRQLPEEGLKFMVYLQKENIIDESGMPKERFSAEFPKEGPSILRIQQVVRGDSAAYFCASSLQPEGRAETQYFGPGTRLLVL.

The chain combines TRBV5-6 with TRBJ1-5; TRBD1 matches at 7 bases. Germline V gene data show CDR1 as SGHDT and CDR2 as YYEEEE. The CDR3 runs 14 residues. V was clipped by 5 bases and J by 4 bases; unmatched bases: 6. CDR3 sequence reads: CASSYRGRNQPQHF. The CDR3 nucleotides are TGTGCCAGCAGTTACAGGGGACGAAATCAGCCCCAGCATTTT.

This rearrangement joins TRBV5-1 to TRBJ2-7; TRBD1 aligns across 7 bases. Germline CDR1 SGHRS, CDR2 YFSETQ. CDR3 size: 15 residues. The junction had 5 bases not matched to a gene; V was cut back by 0 bases and J by 2 bases. CDR3 bases: TGCGCCAGCAGCTTGGACAGGGGACCCCCCTACGAGCAGTACTTC. Residues: CASSLDRGPPYEQYF. Variable domain in full (rest from reference TRBV5-1 and TRBJ2-7): KAGVTQTPRYLIKTRGQQVTLSCSPISGHRSVSWYQQTPGQGLQFLFEYFSETQRNKGNFPGRFSGRQFSNSRSEMNVSTLELGDSALYLCASSLDRGPPYEQYFGPGTRLTVT.

For the CDR3, the DNA is TGTGCCAGCAGCTTGGCGGGGTCCTTAAGTGGCACAGATACGCAGTATTTT. It codes for CASSLAGSLSGTDTQYF. The V and J genes are TRBV5-6 and TRBJ2-3; tentative D call: TRBD2 (5 bases). The ends were cut back, 0 bases at V and 1 base at J, with 15 bases in the middle. Germline V gives CDR1 SGHDT, CDR2 YYEEEE. CDR3 size: 17 residues.

The CDR3 DNA reads as TGTGCCAGCAGCCCCCGGACTAGCGAGGCCGGGGAGCTGTTTTTT. It is translated as CASSPRTSEAGELFF. The chain joins TRBV4-2 to TRBJ2-2; 9 bases are a match to TRBD2. From germline, CDR1 is LGHNA and CDR2 YNFKEQ. The CDR3 is made up of 15 amino acids. The V gene end was trimmed by 4 bases and the J gene end by 6 bases; junction bases not matched to a gene: 6.

The chain combines TRBV6-6 with TRBJ2-3; D might be TRBD2 (5 bases). The CDR3 runs 15 residues. Germline values: CDR1 MNHNY, CDR2 SVGAGI (reference sequence). V lost 2 bases and J lost 2, with 11 bases in between. The CDR3 loop is CASSYEGQTTDTQYF. CDR3 in DNA: TGTGCCAGCAGTTACGAGGGCCAGACCACAGATACGCAGTATTTT.

This sequence joins TRBV18 and TRBJ2-7; 7 bases map to TRBD1. J lost 3 bases, V lost 2 bases, and 4 bases had no gene match. Germline values: CDR1 KGHSH, CDR2 LQKENI. The length of the CDR3 is 14 residues. The CDR3 here is CASSPSGQYYEQYF. Written as DNA, the CDR3 is TGTGCCAGCTCACCATCGGGACAGTACTACGAGCAGTACTTC.

This clone was seen a handful of times. The chain links TRBV23-1 to TRBJ1-5; unclear D gene. TRBV23-1 counts as an open reading frame of uncertain function. The V end lost 1 base, the J end lost 0 bases, and 13 bases lay between the germline ends. The CDR3 length is 17 residues. CDR3 protein: CASSQYSYRNSNQPQHF. CDR3 sequence (DNA): TGCGCCAGCAGTCAATATTCTTACAGAAATAGCAATCAGCCCCAGCATTTT.

V and J are TRBV7-6 and TRBJ2-1; D call uncertain. Deletions cut 2 bases from V and 9 bases from J, with 8 bases between. This CDR3 region has 12 residues. CDR1 and CDR2 (germline): SGHVS, FNYEAQ. In DNA form, the CDR3 reads TGTGCCAGCAGCTTATTAGTTAGTGAGCAGTTCTTC. Translation gives CASSLLVSEQFF.

This chain links TRBV2 with TRBJ1-3; D is perhaps TRBD1 (6 bases). V lost 3 bases and J lost 0, with 9 bases in between. Germline-derived CDR1 and CDR2 are SNHLY and FYNNEI. The CDR3 is 15 residues long. The CDR3 reads CASSDGQYSGNTIYF. Written as DNA, the CDR3 is TGTGCCAGCAGTGACGGACAGTACTCTGGAAACACCATATATTTT.

CDR3 DNA sequence: TGCGCCAGCAGCTTGGGGGTTGCGGGGAGTGATCAGCCCCAGCATTTT. Translating it yields CASSLGVAGSDQPQHF. The V gene is TRBV5-1, the J gene TRBJ1-5; D call uncertain. Trimming took 0 bases from V and 5 from J, leaving 15 bases between them. There are 16 residues in the CDR3. Germline CDR1 is SGHRS and CDR2 is YFSETQ.

The chain couples TRBV9 to TRBJ2-7, with no clear D. This CDR3 is 16 amino acids long. The V gene's germline CDR1 is SGDLS and CDR2 YYNGEE. The V end lost 4 bases, the J end lost 5 bases, and 22 bases lay between the germline ends. CDR3 sequence reads: CASSTRPAMVENEQYF. The CDR3 nucleotides are TGTGCCAGCAGCACCCGGCCAGCGATGGTAGAGAACGAGCAGTACTTC. The whole variable domain, remainder taken from reference TRBV9 and TRBJ2-7, is DSGVTQTPKHLITATGQRVTLRCSPRSGDLSVYWYQQSLDQGLQFLIQYYNGEERAKGNILERFSAQQFPDLHSELNLSSLELGDSALYFCASSTRPAMVENEQYFGPGTRLTVT.

The rearrangement uses TRBV30 and TRBJ2-7; possible D gene TRBD1, 6 bases. In germline, CDR1 is GTSNPN, CDR2 SVGIG (reference sequence). The CDR3 extends over 15 amino acids. Trimming took 1 base from V and 0 from J, leaving 13 bases between them. Here the CDR3 reads CAWSGGRLISYEQYF. Here the CDR3 DNA reads TGTGCCTGGAGTGGGGGGCGCCTTATCTCCTACGAGCAGTACTTC.

The V call is TRBV30, the J call TRBJ1-3; D perhaps matches TRBD1 (6 bases). Germline loops: CDR1 GTSNPN, CDR2 SVGIG (reference sequence). This CDR3 spans 15 amino acids. With 5 bases removed from V and 5 bases from J, the gap between germline ends came to 19 bases. CDR3: CAWLTYRDKRNTIYF. The CDR3 coding sequence is TGTGCCTGGCTCACTTACCGGGACAAAAGAAACACCATATATTTT.

The genes are TRBV6-5 and TRBJ2-1; 14 bases are shared with TRBD2. CDR3 length equals 14 residues. In germline, CDR1 is MNHEY, CDR2 SVGAGI. V trimming: 6 bases; J trimming: 10 bases; junction bases outside the gene matches: 5. The CDR3 coding sequence is TGTGCCAGCAGCACCGGACTAGCGGGGGGCGAGCAGTTCTTC. Translation: CASSTGLAGGEQFF.

The rearrangement links TRBV3-1 (or the pseudogene TRBV3-2) to TRBJ1-6, with D possibly matching TRBD1 (6 bases). Trimming left V 4 bases short and J 10 bases short, with 23 bases between. Germline assignment: CDR1 LGHDT and CDR2 YNNKEL (reference sequence). The CDR3 is made up of 17 amino acids. The CDR3 DNA follows: TGTGCCAGCAGCCTCCATTCGGGACATACCTATGGGTCACCCCTCCACTTT. This gives the protein CASSLHSGHTYGSPLHF.

The chain carries TRBV7-9 and TRBJ1-5; TRBD1 might be the D (6 bases). This CDR3 contains 15 residues. Between the trimmed V and J ends, which lost 0 bases and 2 bases, there was a span of 8 bases. Per germline, CDR1 SEHNR and CDR2 FQNEAQ (reference sequence). CDR3 in amino acids: CASSLAAGGNQPQHF. CDR3 nucleotide sequence: TGTGCCAGCAGCTTAGCTGCAGGGGGCAATCAGCCCCAGCATTTT.

The chain joins TRBV28 to TRBJ2-2, with D tentatively TRBD2 (6 bases). The germline CDR1 and CDR2 sequences are MDHEN and SYDVKM. CDR3 size: 16 residues. V was pared by 2 bases and J by 1 base, with 11 bases between. CDR3 sequence: CASSLVGSGNTGELFF. The CDR3 bases are TGTGCCAGCAGTTTAGTTGGTAGCGGGAACACCGGGGAGCTGTTTTTT.

The rearrangement links TRBV7-3 to TRBJ2-2; D is possibly TRBD1 (6 bases). CDR1 and CDR2 from the germline V gene are SGHTA and FQGTGA. Trimming took 4 bases from V and 3 from J, leaving 9 bases between them. The CDR3 extends over 14 amino acids. The CDR3 DNA reads as TGTGCCAGCAGCTGGGGACAATACACCGGGGAGCTGTTTTTT. This translates into CASSWGQYTGELFF.

The V call is TRBV28, the J call TRBJ1-1; TRBD1 matches 8 bases. V was clipped by 6 bases and J by 5 bases; unmatched bases: 5. CDR3 length: 13 residues. Germline lookup yields CDR1 MDHEN and CDR2 SYDVKM. The CDR3 is CASRQGGRTEAFF. The DNA of the CDR3 is TGTGCCAGCAGACAGGGGGGAAGGACTGAAGCTTTCTTT.

The gene calls are TRBV28 and TRBJ2-7; TRBD2 agrees at 12 bases. Germline V gene data show CDR1 as MDHEN and CDR2 as SYDVKM. The V and J ends lost 7 bases and 0 bases, in that order; junction bases with no gene match: 10. This CDR3 has 17 residues. DNA of the CDR3: TGTGCCAGCACCGAGTGGACTAGCGGGACGAACTCCTACGAGCAGTACTTC. This translates into CASTEWTSGTNSYEQYF. Complete variable domain (other parts from reference TRBV28 and TRBJ2-7): DVKVTQSSRYLVKRTGEKVFLECVQDMDHENMFWYRQDPGLGLRLIYFSYDVKMKEKGDIPEGYSVSREKKERFSLILESASTNQTSMYLCASTEWTSGTNSYEQYFGPGTRLTVT.

The chain recombines TRBV28 with TRBJ1-1; a possible D gene is TRBD1 (6 bases). CDR1 and CDR2 from the germline V gene are MDHEN and SYDVKM. This CDR3 has 11 residues. V gave up 6 bases and J gave up 9 bases, with 11 bases separating them. The CDR3 spells CASSSGQKAFF. CDR3 DNA: TGTGCCAGCAGCTCCGGACAGAAAGCTTTCTTT.